This T cell receptor beta chain was sequenced for a study of Ad26.COV2.S vaccination and SARS-CoV-2 variants. Points from the study as a whole: The breadth of spike-specific CD8+ and CD4+ T cell responses after vaccination was reportedly substantial.

Clones were read by immunoSEQ multiplex PCR, and TCRdb kept only the in-frame ones, dropping some. This sample has about 400,000 clones; around nine tenths occur once, and the top ten carry 1.5% to 2%. Trimming cost V 6 bases and J 3 bases, with 16 bases left between them. Germline values: CDR1 SGHDT, CDR2 YYEEEE. The CDR3 spans 14 residues. A word on this clone: Its cognate antigen is unknown.

Treatment given: about 20 received Ad26.COV2.S at low or high dose, single or two shots; a few received placebo; per-sample allocation not given. Specimen acquisition occurred on day 63 following the initial vaccine or placebo injection. As its vector, the vaccine had Ad26, which expressed Wuhan-strain SARS-CoV-2 spike. Here the sequenced sample was peripheral blood, taken in a trial of Ad26.COV2.S vaccine versus placebo. V and J are TRBV5-6 and TRBJ2-7, with D possibly being TRBD1 (7 bases). This receptor was obtained from a person between 18 and 65 years old who received the Ad26.COV2.S COVID-19 vaccine or a placebo. CDR3 residues: CASTPAGQHYEQYF. The DNA of the CDR3 is TGTGCCAGCACCCCGGCGGGACAGCACTACGAGCAGTACTTC.